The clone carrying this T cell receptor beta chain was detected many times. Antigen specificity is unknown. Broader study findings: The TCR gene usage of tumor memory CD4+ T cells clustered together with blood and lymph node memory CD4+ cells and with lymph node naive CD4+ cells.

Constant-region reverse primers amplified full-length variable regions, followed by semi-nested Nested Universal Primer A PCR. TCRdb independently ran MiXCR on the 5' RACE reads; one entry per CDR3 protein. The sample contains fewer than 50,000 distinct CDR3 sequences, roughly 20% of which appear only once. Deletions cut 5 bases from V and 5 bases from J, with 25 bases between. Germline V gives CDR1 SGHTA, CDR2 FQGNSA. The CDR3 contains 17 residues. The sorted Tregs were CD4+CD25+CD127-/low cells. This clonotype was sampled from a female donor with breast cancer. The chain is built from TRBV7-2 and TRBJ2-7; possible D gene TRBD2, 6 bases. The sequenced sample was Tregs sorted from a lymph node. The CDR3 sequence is CASSRRVRETAWDEQYF. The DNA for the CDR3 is TGTGCCAGCAGCCGACGCGTCCGGGAGACCGCTTGGGACGAGCAGTACTTC.